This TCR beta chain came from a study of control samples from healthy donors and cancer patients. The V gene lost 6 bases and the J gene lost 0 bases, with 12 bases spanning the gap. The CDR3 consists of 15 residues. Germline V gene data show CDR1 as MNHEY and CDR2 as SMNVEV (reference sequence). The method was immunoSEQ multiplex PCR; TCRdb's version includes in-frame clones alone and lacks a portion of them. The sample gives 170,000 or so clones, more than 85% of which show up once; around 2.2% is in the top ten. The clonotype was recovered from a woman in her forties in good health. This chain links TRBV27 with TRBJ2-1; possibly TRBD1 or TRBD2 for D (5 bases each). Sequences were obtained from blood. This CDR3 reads CASSKGRSSYNEQFF. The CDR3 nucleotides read TGTGCCAGCAGCAAGGGACGGAGCTCCTACAATGAGCAGTTCTTC.